The clone carrying this T cell receptor beta chain was seen once. Its matching antigen is unknown. Naive CD8 cells were CD45RO-negative, positively selected for CCR7, excluding terminally differentiated effector memory CD45RA+ cells. CDR1 is MGHRA and CDR2 is YSYEKL in the germline V gene. This CDR3 spans 14 amino acids. Deletions cut 1 base from V and 0 bases from J, with 7 bases between. Data came from immunoSEQ multiplex PCR; TCRdb stores just in-frame clones and leaves some out. Counted here are around 2.1 million clones, around 93% occurring once; the ten biggest clones make up over 1.5%. The sample originates from a study of shared clonotypes between healthy human individuals. Study observations and caveats: Despite large depth, rarefaction showed incomplete sorted-subset sequencing.

The sample consisted of naive CD8+ T cells from PBMCs. The chain recombines TRBV4-1 with TRBJ2-7; D call uncertain. This receptor was identified in a young man in good health. Some clones in this sample may be carry-over from other donors' samples. In DNA form, the CDR3 reads TGCGCCAGCAGCCAAGTTGACTTCTCCTACGAGCAGTACTTC. Translated, it gives CASSQVDFSYEQYF.